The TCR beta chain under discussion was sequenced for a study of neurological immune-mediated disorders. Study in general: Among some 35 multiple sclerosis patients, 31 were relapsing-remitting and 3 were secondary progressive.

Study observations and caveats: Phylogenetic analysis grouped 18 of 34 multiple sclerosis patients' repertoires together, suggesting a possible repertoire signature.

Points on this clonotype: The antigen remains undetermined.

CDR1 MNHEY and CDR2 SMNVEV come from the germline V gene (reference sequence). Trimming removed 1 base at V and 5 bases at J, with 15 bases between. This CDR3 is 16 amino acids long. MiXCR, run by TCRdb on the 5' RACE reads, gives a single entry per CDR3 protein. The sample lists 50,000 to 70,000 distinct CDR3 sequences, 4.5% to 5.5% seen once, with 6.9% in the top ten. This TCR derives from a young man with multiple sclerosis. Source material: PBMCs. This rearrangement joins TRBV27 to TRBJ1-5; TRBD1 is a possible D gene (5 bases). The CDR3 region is CASSLWGGGQDQPQHF. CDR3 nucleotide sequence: TGTGCCAGCAGTTTATGGGGGGGGGGTCAGGATCAGCCCCAGCATTTT.